The 3 T cell receptor beta chains below all came from one sample that was sequenced in a study of blood T cell repertoires in COVID-19. The protocol was immunoSEQ multiplex PCR, while the TCRdb copy is restricted to in-frame clones and leaves out a portion. The sample has around 260,000 clones, around nine tenths seen once. Sample: PBMCs or T cells enriched from blood (not recorded which). All receptors come from a woman between 25 and 40 years old who had recovered from COVID-19.

A remark on this clone: Other DNA sequences in this sample translate to the same CDR3. The chain links TRBV18 to TRBJ1-5; D ambiguous. The CDR3 covers 14 residues. Germline lookup yields CDR1 KGHSH and CDR2 LQKENI. Deletions cut 3 bases from V and 0 bases from J, with 6 bases between. DNA of the CDR3: TGTGCCAGCTCACCTGAGGATAGCAATCAGCCCCAGCATTTT. Amino acids: CASSPEDSNQPQHF.

V and J are TRBV5-8 and TRBJ2-5; 10 bases are shared with TRBD1. V was clipped by 0 bases and J by 0 bases; unmatched bases: 2. CDR3 length equals 16 residues. Germline CDR1 is SGHTS and CDR2 is YDEGEE. CDR3 in DNA: TGTGCCAGCAGCTTGGGGGACAGGGGCGACCAAGAGACCCAGTACTTC. Amino acids: CASSLGDRGDQETQYF.

The count of this clone is one. The chain is built from TRBV28 and TRBJ2-1; 8 bases fit TRBD1. Germline-derived CDR1 and CDR2 are MDHEN and SYDVKM. The CDR3 sequence is 16 residues long. V was pared by 1 base and J by 4 bases, with 6 bases of the junction left unmatched. CDR3 protein: CASSLFGQGAYNEQFF. CDR3 sequence (DNA): TGTGCCAGCAGTTTATTTGGCCAGGGGGCGTACAATGAGCAGTTCTTC.